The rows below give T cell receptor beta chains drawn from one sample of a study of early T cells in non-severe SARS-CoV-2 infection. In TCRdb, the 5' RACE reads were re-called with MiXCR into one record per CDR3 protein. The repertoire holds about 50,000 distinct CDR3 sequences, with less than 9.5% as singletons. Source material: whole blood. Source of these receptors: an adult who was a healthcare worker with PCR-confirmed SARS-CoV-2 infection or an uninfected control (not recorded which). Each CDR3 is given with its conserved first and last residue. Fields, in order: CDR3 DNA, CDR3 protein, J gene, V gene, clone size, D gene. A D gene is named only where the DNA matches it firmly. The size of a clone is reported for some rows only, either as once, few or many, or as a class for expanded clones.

DNA: TGCAGCGTTGCGAGGAACACCGGGGAGCTGTTTTTT
CDR3: CSVARNTGELFF
J: TRBJ2-2
V: TRBV29-1
size: few
D: -

DNA: TGTGCCAGCAGCGTACGGGGTGATCTAGGTCAGCCCCAGCATTTT
CDR3: CASSVRGDLGQPQHF
J: TRBJ1-5
V: TRBV9
size: many
D: -

DNA: TGTGCCAGCAGCCCAGCTAGCGGGTTGGGCGAGCAGTACTTC
CDR3: CASSPASGLGEQYF
J: TRBJ2-7
V: TRBV7-6
size: many
D: TRBD2

DNA: TGCGCCAGCAGCATCCAGGGGATTAACTCAGATACGCAGTATTTT
CDR3: CASSIQGINSDTQYF
J: TRBJ2-3
V: TRBV5-1
size: few
D: -

DNA: TGTGCCAGCCAAGACTGGAGCGGGGGCGAGCAGTACTTC
CDR3: CASQDWSGGEQYF
J: TRBJ2-7
V: TRBV11-2
size: -
D: TRBD2

DNA: TGTGCCAGCAGCTTAAGGGCGGGAGGACAATACAATGAGCAGTTCTTC
CDR3: CASSLRAGGQYNEQFF
J: TRBJ2-1
V: TRBV11-2
size: few
D: TRBD2

DNA: TGTGCCAGCAGCTTCGATGGGACAGGGTTGACAGATACGCAGTATTTT
CDR3: CASSFDGTGLTDTQYF
J: TRBJ2-3
V: TRBV9
size: -
D: TRBD1

DNA: TGTGCCAGCAGCTTAGAACGGGGCCGTGAGCAGTTCTTC
CDR3: CASSLERGREQFF
J: TRBJ2-1
V: TRBV11-3
size: many
D: -

DNA: TGCACCAGCAGCCAAGCCCACTTACAGTCGGGCGGGGAGCTGTTTTTT
CDR3: CTSSQAHLQSGGELFF
J: TRBJ2-2
V: TRBV1
size: -
D: -

DNA: TGTGCCAGCAGTTTAGGACTGATGAACACTGAAGCTTTCTTT
CDR3: CASSLGLMNTEAFF
J: TRBJ1-1
V: TRBV12-3/TRBV12-4
size: few
D: -

DNA: TGCGCCAGCAGCCAAGGCGATAATTCACCCCTCCACTTT
CDR3: CASSQGDNSPLHF
J: TRBJ1-6
V: TRBV4-1
size: -
D: -

DNA: TGTGCCAGCAGTGGGTGGACAGGGGGGAATCAGCCCCAGCATTTT
CDR3: CASSGWTGGNQPQHF
J: TRBJ1-5
V: TRBV6-1
size: many
D: TRBD1

DNA: TGTGCCAGCAGCATCGGGACAGTATACGAGCAGTACTTC
CDR3: CASSIGTVYEQYF
J: TRBJ2-7
V: TRBV11-2
size: few
D: TRBD1

DNA: TGTGCCAGCAGTGCTCGGGGTTGGATGGGGGAGCAGTACTTC
CDR3: CASSARGWMGEQYF
J: TRBJ2-7
V: TRBV2
size: -
D: -

DNA: TGCAGTGCTAGTATCAATTCGGGTTTATACGAGCAGTACTTC
CDR3: CSASINSGLYEQYF
J: TRBJ2-7
V: TRBV20-1
size: -
D: -

DNA: TGCGCCAGCAGCGGGGGTCGGCGGGGAAACACAGATACGCAGTATTTT
CDR3: CASSGGRRGNTDTQYF
J: TRBJ2-3
V: TRBV5-1
size: few
D: -

DNA: TGTGCCAGCAGCAACCGGGACTCGACGGATACGCAGTATTTT
CDR3: CASSNRDSTDTQYF
J: TRBJ2-3
V: TRBV7-9
size: -
D: -

DNA: TGCAGTGCTCGCCCCAGCGGGAGTGGGGAGCAGTACTTC
CDR3: CSARPSGSGEQYF
J: TRBJ2-7
V: TRBV20-1
size: few
D: TRBD2

DNA: TGTGCCAGCAGTGTGTCACAGGGCTACGAGCAGTACTTC
CDR3: CASSVSQGYEQYF
J: TRBJ2-7
V: TRBV6-4
size: few
D: -

DNA: TGTGCCAGCTCACCTTCCGACCCTGGGCGCTCTGGAAACACCATATATTTT
CDR3: CASSPSDPGRSGNTIYF
J: TRBJ1-3
V: TRBV18
size: -
D: -

DNA: TGTGCCAGCAGCGTAGGTACAAACAGCTACGAGCAGTACTTC
CDR3: CASSVGTNSYEQYF
J: TRBJ2-7
V: TRBV9
size: few
D: -

DNA: TGTGCCAGCAGCGAGCGATTAGCGGGGTCGATCAACAATGAGCAGTTCTTC
CDR3: CASSERLAGSINNEQFF
J: TRBJ2-1
V: TRBV9
size: few
D: TRBD2

DNA: TGCGCCAGCGTTCGGGACAGGGCGGCCAATGAGCAGTTCTTC
CDR3: CASVRDRAANEQFF
J: TRBJ2-1
V: TRBV5-1
size: few
D: TRBD1

DNA: TGTGCCAGCAGTTTACCCAAGCACAGGGGACGTGAGCAGTTCTTC
CDR3: CASSLPKHRGREQFF
J: TRBJ2-1
V: TRBV12-3/TRBV12-4
size: -
D: TRBD1

DNA: TGTGCCAGCAGTCCACGAAACGGGGGGAACACTGAAGCTTTCTTT
CDR3: CASSPRNGGNTEAFF
J: TRBJ1-1
V: TRBV28
size: -
D: -

DNA: TGTGCCAGCACCTTTGGGACCAGAGATACGCAGTATTTT
CDR3: CASTFGTRDTQYF
J: TRBJ2-3
V: TRBV5-6
size: many
D: -

DNA: TGTGCCAGCAGCTTAGGGGATCAGCCCCAGCATTTT
CDR3: CASSLGDQPQHF
J: TRBJ1-5
V: TRBV7-9
size: many
D: -

DNA: TGTGCCAGCAGTTCGGACGGGAAGCCCCAGCATTTT
CDR3: CASSSDGKPQHF
J: TRBJ1-5
V: TRBV12-3/TRBV12-4
size: -
D: -

DNA: TGTGCCAGCAGCTTATTTGTGGGAAGAGCGGGAAACAATGAGCAGTTCTTC
CDR3: CASSLFVGRAGNNEQFF
J: TRBJ2-1
V: TRBV11-2
size: many
D: TRBD2

DNA: TGCAGTGCTAGTTTAAGAGGGGAGCTGTTTTTT
CDR3: CSASLRGELFF
J: TRBJ2-2
V: TRBV20-1
size: many
D: -

DNA: TGTGCCACCAGCAGAGCGGACGGGACTGAAGCTTTCTTT
CDR3: CATSRADGTEAFF
J: TRBJ1-1
V: TRBV15
size: few
D: -

DNA: TGTGCCAGCAGCTCCAGGGAGGCTGAAGCTTTCTTT
CDR3: CASSSREAEAFF
J: TRBJ1-1
V: TRBV7-6
size: -
D: -

DNA: TGTGCCAGCAGCCCTTCAGGTTCTGACTATGGCTACACCTTC
CDR3: CASSPSGSDYGYTF
J: TRBJ1-2
V: TRBV7-9
size: -
D: -

DNA: TGTGCCAGCAGTTACCCGCGGACAGAGTACGAGCAGTACTTC
CDR3: CASSYPRTEYEQYF
J: TRBJ2-7
V: TRBV6-6
size: -
D: -

DNA: TGTGCCAGCAGCCTCGGGGGGACGGGAGAGACCCAGTACTTC
CDR3: CASSLGGTGETQYF
J: TRBJ2-5
V: TRBV4-2
size: many
D: TRBD2

DNA: TGTGCCAGCAGTCCGTACAACACCGGGGAGCTGTTTTTT
CDR3: CASSPYNTGELFF
J: TRBJ2-2
V: TRBV12-3/TRBV12-4
size: -
D: -

DNA: TGTGCCAGTCTACCGGGGGTTGGCAGAACCTACACACACTCTGGAAACACCATATATTTT
CDR3: CASLPGVGRTYTHSGNTIYF
J: TRBJ1-3
V: TRBV6-1
size: many
D: -

DNA: TGCAGTGCCACGGGCCAAGTGGCCGGTACGCAGTATTTT
CDR3: CSATGQVAGTQYF
J: TRBJ2-3
V: TRBV20-1
size: few
D: -

DNA: TGTGCCAGCAGTTTTGTGGGCCTGGCTGGCACAGATACGCAGTATTTT
CDR3: CASSFVGLAGTDTQYF
J: TRBJ2-3
V: TRBV12-3/TRBV12-4
size: few
D: -

DNA: TGTGCCAGCAGCCGGACTAGCGGATATTACGAGCAGTACTTC
CDR3: CASSRTSGYYEQYF
J: TRBJ2-7
V: TRBV3-1
size: -
D: TRBD2

DNA: TGCGCCAGCAGCTTGCGGGGGCCTAACTATGGCTACACCTTC
CDR3: CASSLRGPNYGYTF
J: TRBJ1-2
V: TRBV5-1
size: few
D: -

DNA: TGCAGCGTCAAGGGACCGGGACAGCGGTCCGGGGAGCTGTTTTTT
CDR3: CSVKGPGQRSGELFF
J: TRBJ2-2
V: TRBV29-1
size: few
D: TRBD1

DNA: TGTGCCAGCAGCTTGGACAACTACGAGCAGTACTTC
CDR3: CASSLDNYEQYF
J: TRBJ2-7
V: TRBV7-8
size: few
D: -

DNA: TGTGCCAGCAGTCTCCGGTCGGGACAGGTAGATCAGCCCCAGCATTTT
CDR3: CASSLRSGQVDQPQHF
J: TRBJ1-5
V: TRBV12-3/TRBV12-4
size: -
D: TRBD1

DNA: TGCGCCAGCAGCTCGACCTCCTTGTTCTACGAGCAGTACTTC
CDR3: CASSSTSLFYEQYF
J: TRBJ2-7
V: TRBV5-1
size: few
D: -

DNA: TGCGCCAGCAGTCAGTCCACCGGGACAAACACCGGGGAGCTGTTTTTT
CDR3: CASSQSTGTNTGELFF
J: TRBJ2-2
V: TRBV5-1
size: few
D: -

DNA: TGCAGCGGACTAGCCGGGGGCTTTAACACCGGGGAGCTGTTTTTT
CDR3: CSGLAGGFNTGELFF
J: TRBJ2-2
V: TRBV29-1
size: few
D: -

DNA: TGTGCCAGCAGCCAGACAGGGTTCGGACATAATGAGCAGTTCTTC
CDR3: CASSQTGFGHNEQFF
J: TRBJ2-1
V: TRBV5-4
size: -
D: TRBD1

DNA: TGTGCCAGCAGTTACTTTCGACTAGCGGTGTACAATGAGCAGTTCTTC
CDR3: CASSYFRLAVYNEQFF
J: TRBJ2-1
V: TRBV6-2/TRBV6-3
size: many
D: TRBD2

DNA: TGCGCCAGCAGCTTGGGACAGACGGACTATGGCTACACCTTC
CDR3: CASSLGQTDYGYTF
J: TRBJ1-2
V: TRBV5-1
size: few
D: -